These 24 T cell receptor beta chains share one sample of origin, sequenced in a study of T-cell memory formation after mild COVID-19. Each CDR3 protein gets one entry after TCRdb re-called the 5' RACE reads with MiXCR. The sample yields some 410,000 distinct CDR3 sequences, roughly a quarter seen once. Sequenced input: PBMCs or a T cell subset sorted from them (not recorded which). The source is an adult woman who had mild COVID-19 (a few samples of this study predate the infection). Cell type and time point are not known.

This clonotype appeared a few times. V usage is TRBV6-2 or TRBV6-3 and J usage is TRBJ2-3; unclear D gene. This CDR3 region has 14 residues. Between the trimmed V and J ends, which lost 3 bases and 1 base, there was a span of 8 bases. Germline V lookup: CDR1 MNHEY, CDR2 SVGEGT. The CDR3 coding sequence is TGTGCCAGCAGTTATGGGTTACGCACAGATACGCAGTATTTT. Its translation is CASSYGLRTDTQYF.

The chain couples TRBV20-1 to TRBJ2-3; the D gene is possibly TRBD1 (5 bases). The V gene's germline CDR1 is DFQATT and CDR2 SNEGSKA (reference sequence). Trimming took off 3 bases at V and 4 bases at J, with 11 bases between the two ends. CDR3 length: 13 residues. CDR3 nucleotide sequence: TGCAGTGCTAGGAAGGGGAAGCCAGATACGCAGTATTTT. Protein: CSARKGKPDTQYF.

This clonotype has more than one count but fewer than ten. The chain recombines TRBV4-2 with TRBJ2-3, with no clear D. Trimming left V 0 bases short and J 3 bases short, with 10 bases between. This CDR3 comprises 15 residues. Germline lookup yields CDR1 LGHNA and CDR2 YNFKEQ. CDR3: CASSQDFVGTDTQYF. The CDR3 DNA reads TGTGCCAGCAGCCAAGATTTTGTGGGAACAGATACGCAGTATTTT.

This clonotype has more than one count but fewer than ten. The chain combines TRBV4-3 with TRBJ1-2, with D perhaps TRBD1 (6 bases). The CDR3 sequence is 16 residues long. The germline V gene encodes CDR1 LGHNA and CDR2 YSLEER. With 0 bases removed from V and 8 bases from J, the gap between germline ends came to 19 bases. This chain's CDR3 is CASSQEDPGQGRGYTF. The CDR3, as DNA: TGCGCCAGCAGCCAAGAAGATCCGGGCCAGGGGCGCGGCTACACCTTC.

The chain uses TRBV24-1 and TRBJ2-7; TRBD2 matches 7 bases. Germline CDR1 reads KGHDR; CDR2 reads SFDVKD. V lost 11 bases and J lost 3; bases outside the gene matches: 15. This CDR3 spans 15 amino acids. Here the CDR3 DNA reads TGTGCCAGACGCTGGGACCTCCAGCGGGACTACGAGCAGTACTTC. This gives the protein CARRWDLQRDYEQYF.

This clonotype came up a few times. The chain combines TRBV20-1 with TRBJ1-2; 9 bases line up with TRBD1. After removal of 5 bases from V and 7 bases from J, the junction contained 11 bases not matched to a gene. The CDR3 runs 14 residues. The germline V gene has CDR1 DFQATT and CDR2 SNEGSKA (reference sequence). The DNA for the CDR3 is TGCAGTGCTCCGGACTTTACAGGGGGCGGTGGCTACACCTTC. Translated: CSAPDFTGGGGYTF.

V usage is TRBV30 and J usage is TRBJ1-1, with 7 bases aligning to TRBD1. There are 15 residues in the CDR3. Germline CDR1 and CDR2: GTSNPN and SVGIG (reference sequence). V was clipped by 2 bases and J by 8 bases; unmatched bases: 14. The CDR3 coding sequence is TGTGCCTGGAGTTCATCGACAGGGCTAAGAGCAGAAGCTTTCTTT. Protein sequence: CAWSSSTGLRAEAFF.

The CDR3 protein is CSVRLPGQGPYGYTF. The CDR3 DNA follows: TGCAGCGTTCGATTACCGGGACAGGGCCCCTATGGCTACACCTTC. The chain joins TRBV29-1 to TRBJ1-2, with 9 bases fitting TRBD1. This CDR3 comprises 15 residues. J was trimmed by 4 bases and V by 5 bases; bases with no gene match: 11. Germline V CDR1 and CDR2: SQVTM, ANQGSEA.

The chain employs TRBV12-3 or TRBV12-4 and TRBJ1-2; D remains unclear. The V end was cut by 2 bases, the J end by 0 bases, with 10 bases between. This CDR3 has 15 residues. CDR3 in DNA: TGTGCCAGCAGTTTAATCTCCCTAGCTAACTATGGCTACACCTTC. It yields the protein CASSLISLANYGYTF.

This chain uses TRBV4-3 with TRBJ2-7; 9 nucleotides line up with TRBD1. The germline V gene has CDR1 LGHNA and CDR2 YSLEER. The junction had 5 bases not matched to a gene; V was cut back by 1 base and J by 7 bases. This CDR3 contains 14 residues. The CDR3 region is CASSQGDRAGEQYF. DNA of the CDR3: TGCGCCAGCAGCCAAGGGGACAGGGCGGGGGAGCAGTACTTC.

The chain recombines TRBV19 with TRBJ2-5, with D possibly matching TRBD1 (6 bases). Trimming took 4 bases from V and 7 from J, leaving 19 bases between them. Germline V gene data show CDR1 as LNHDA and CDR2 as SQIVND (reference sequence). The CDR3 sequence is 15 residues long. CDR3 sequence (DNA): TGTGCCAGTAGTAGCAGGCGAAGCGAAGGGGGGACCCAGTACTTC. This translates into CASSSRRSEGGTQYF.

This chain joins TRBV12-3 or TRBV12-4 and TRBJ1-1; D not certain. Trimming took off 2 bases at V and 6 bases at J, with 19 bases between the two ends. The CDR3 spans 16 residues. The chain's CDR3 is CASSLSTGLRFSEAFF. The CDR3 DNA reads as TGTGCCAGCAGTTTATCAACCGGGTTAAGGTTCTCTGAAGCTTTCTTT.

V is TRBV7-9 and J is TRBJ2-3; 9 nucleotides line up with TRBD2. Germline trimming cut 1 base from V and 2 bases from J; bases unmatched to any gene: 16. This CDR3 has 20 amino acids. Per germline, CDR1 SEHNR and CDR2 FQNEAQ (reference sequence). The CDR3 nucleotides read TGTGCCAGCAGCTTAGAAAGTCCCGGAGGGCTAGCGGGAATCACAGATACGCAGTATTTT. Translating it yields CASSLESPGGLAGITDTQYF. Using reference TRBV7-9 and TRBJ2-3 for the parts outside the CDR3, the full variable domain is DTGVSQNPRHKITKRGQNVTFRCDPISEHNRLYWYRQTLGQGPEFLTYFQNEAQLEKSRLLSDRFSAERPKGSFSTLEIQRTEQGDSAMYLCASSLESPGGLAGITDTQYFGPGTRLTVL.

V usage is TRBV25-1 and J usage is TRBJ2-7; no definite D call. CDR1 is MGHDK, CDR2 SYGVNS, per germline. V was clipped by 2 bases and J by 6 bases, with 8 bases between them. The CDR3 has 12 amino acids. CDR3 in DNA: TGTGCCAGCAGTGAACAGCGCGGCGAGCAGTACTTC. Residues: CASSEQRGEQYF.

CDR3 sequence (DNA): TGTGCCAGCAGCGTAGGGGCGGGGAACACTGAAGCTTTCTTT. Translation gives CASSVGAGNTEAFF. The chain carries TRBV9 and TRBJ1-1; D gene ambiguous. Trimming removed 0 bases from V and 1 base from J, with 7 bases in between. The CDR3 is 14 amino acids. CDR1 is SGDLS and CDR2 is YYNGEE in the germline V gene.

J is TRBJ1-1 and V is TRBV5-5, with D hard to call. V was clipped by 0 bases and J by 2 bases, with 14 bases between them. CDR3 length equals 16 residues. The germline gives CDR1 SGHKS, CDR2 YYEKEE (reference sequence). The CDR3 loop reads CASSLEVGSANTEAFF. CDR3 sequence (DNA): TGTGCCAGCAGCTTGGAGGTCGGGTCAGCCAACACTGAAGCTTTCTTT. Complete variable domain (other parts from reference TRBV5-5 and TRBJ1-1): DAGVTQSPTHLIKTRGQQVTLRCSPISGHKSVSWYQQVLGQGPQFIFQYYEKEERGRGNFPDRFSARQFPNYSSELNVNALLLGDSALYLCASSLEVGSANTEAFFGQGTRLTVV.

This chain connects TRBV15 to TRBJ2-1; D is possibly TRBD1 or TRBD2 (5 bases each). The CDR3 contains 15 residues. The germline V and J ends were trimmed by 7 bases and 10 bases, with 23 bases remaining between them. CDR1 and CDR2 (germline): LNHNV, YYDKDF (reference sequence). The CDR3 nucleotides read TGTGCCACCAACCGGGACCACACCACCCGGCCAGAGCAGTTCTTC. Translation gives CATNRDHTTRPEQFF.

This clonotype was counted a few times. The genes are TRBV24-1 and TRBJ2-7; D remains ambiguous. The V end lost 4 bases, the J end lost 4 bases, and 7 bases lay between the germline ends. CDR3 length: 12 amino acids. CDR1 and CDR2 from the germline V gene are KGHDR and SFDVKD. CDR3 nucleotide sequence: TGTGCCACCAGTGAGGTCAGGTACGAGCAGTACTTC. Translating it yields CATSEVRYEQYF.

This clonotype appeared many times. This sequence joins TRBV7-2 and TRBJ2-7; perhaps D is TRBD1 or TRBD2 (6 bases each). There are 13 residues in the CDR3. CDR1 SGHTA and CDR2 FQGNSA come from the germline V gene. V was clipped by 0 bases and J by 6 bases, with 9 bases between them. The CDR3 sequence is CASSLARGVEQYF. The DNA for the CDR3 is TGTGCCAGCAGCTTAGCGAGGGGGGTCGAGCAGTACTTC.

This clonotype was observed a handful of times. The chain couples TRBV30 to TRBJ1-1; D is possibly TRBD1 (5 bases). Germline loops: CDR1 GTSNPN, CDR2 SVGIG (reference sequence). This CDR3 is built from 12 residues. The CDR3 nucleotides are TGTGCACGTTCTCAGGGAGGCACTGAAGCTTTCTTT. This gives the protein CARSQGGTEAFF.

The rearrangement uses TRBV7-9 and TRBJ2-3; TRBD2 might be the D (6 bases). The CDR3 is 14 residues long. Germline CDR1 and CDR2: SEHNR and FQNEAQ (reference sequence). V lost 5 bases and J 2 bases, leaving 11 bases between the germline ends. Here the CDR3 DNA reads TGTGCCAGCAGCACTAGCCGCCTCACAGATACGCAGTATTTT. Amino acids: CASSTSRLTDTQYF.

This chain links TRBV24-1 with TRBJ2-7; 9 bases are shared with TRBD1. This CDR3 is built from 16 residues. The V and J ends lost 4 bases and 7 bases, in that order; junction bases with no gene match: 13. The germline V gene encodes CDR1 KGHDR and CDR2 SFDVKD. The CDR3 here is CATSEGTGTGSQEQYF. The DNA of the CDR3 is TGTGCCACCAGTGAGGGGACCGGGACAGGGTCTCAGGAGCAGTACTTC.

This clonotype showed up just a few times. The chain is built from TRBV12-3 or TRBV12-4 and TRBJ2-5; 9 bases align to TRBD1. V was clipped by 8 bases and J by 2 bases; unmatched bases: 3. The CDR3 sequence is 13 residues long. CDR3 residues: CASRGQGQETQYF. In DNA, the CDR3 is TGTGCCAGCCGAGGACAGGGGCAAGAGACCCAGTACTTC.

This clonotype turned up a few times. The gene calls are TRBV13 and TRBJ2-5; D is undetermined. This CDR3 is built from 15 residues. Germline CDR1 reads PRHDT; CDR2 reads FYEKMQ (reference sequence). Trimming took off 4 bases at V and 0 bases at J, with 12 bases between the two ends. Here the CDR3 reads CASSSWVPYQETQYF. The CDR3 bases are TGTGCCAGCAGCTCCTGGGTCCCGTACCAAGAGACCCAGTACTTC.